These 22 T cell receptor beta chains originate from one sample sequenced in a study of T-cell reconstitution after alpha-beta-depleted transplantation in children. Unique molecular identifiers were built into the TCRbeta library. TCRdb used MiXCR to reprocess the PCR reads, holding one entry per CDR3 protein. The table records more than 500,000 distinct CDR3 sequences, about an eighth of them present only once. Material: PBMCs, mostly from graft donor cells, obtained 180 days after TCRalphabeta/CD19-depleted stem cell transplant. The origin of the receptors is a female patient aged 2 to 10 who had a stem cell transplant for aplastic anemia, so the T cells may come from the graft donor.

CDR3 DNA: TGTGCCAGCAGCTTATCTCTGGGGGGTGCCGGGGAGCTGTTTTTT. It translates to CASSLSLGGAGELFF. The chain joins TRBV7-6 to TRBJ2-2; tentatively, D is TRBD2 (6 bases). The V end was cut by 2 bases, the J end by 6 bases, with 13 bases between. The V gene's germline CDR1 is SGHVS and CDR2 FNYEAQ. CDR3 length: 15 residues.

The J gene is TRBJ2-1, the V gene TRBV5-1; 9 nucleotides match TRBD2. CDR3 size: 16 residues. J gave up 2 bases and V 4 bases, and 7 bases lay outside the gene matches. Per germline, CDR1 SGHRS and CDR2 YFSETQ. CDR3 sequence: CASSDRVAGAYNEQFF. The CDR3 DNA follows: TGCGCCAGCAGCGACCGGGTAGCGGGGGCCTACAATGAGCAGTTCTTC.

The rearrangement joins TRBV7-2 to TRBJ2-7, with D possibly TRBD2 on 6 matching bases. The CDR3 is 14 residues long. Per the germline V gene, CDR1 is SGHTA and CDR2 is FQGNSA. V lost 5 bases and J 9 bases, leaving 20 bases between the germline ends. The CDR3 DNA is TGTGCCAGCAGCCCCGGGACTTTGGCCGGGGGGCAGTACGTC. Its translation: CASSPGTLAGGQYV.

The chain recombines TRBV20-1 with TRBJ1-3; D possibly corresponds to TRBD1 (5 bases). Germline V gives CDR1 DFQATT, CDR2 SNEGSKA (reference sequence). The CDR3 loop spans 14 amino acids. V lost 1 base, J lost 2 bases, and 9 bases lay in between. CDR3 amino acids: CSARASRAGNTIYF. The CDR3 DNA reads as TGCAGTGCTAGAGCTTCCAGGGCTGGAAACACCATATATTTT.

The chain combines TRBV28 with TRBJ2-7, with D unclear. V lost 1 base and J lost 5, with 3 bases in between. This CDR3 is 11 amino acids long. CDR1 and CDR2 (germline): MDHEN, SYDVKM. The CDR3 loop reads CASSLYNEQYF. The CDR3 bases are TGTGCCAGCAGTTTATATAACGAGCAGTACTTC.

The rearrangement uses TRBV12-5 and TRBJ2-7; 7 bases are a match to TRBD1. V was clipped by 5 bases and J by 3 bases; unmatched bases: 16. The CDR3 runs to 17 residues. Germline CDR1 LGHNT, CDR2 FRNRAP. This CDR3 is CASGLEPTGNPIYEQYF. CDR3 DNA: TGTGCTAGTGGTCTGGAACCGACAGGGAATCCCATCTACGAGCAGTACTTC.

This clonotype occurred many times. This chain joins TRBV7-9 and TRBJ1-2; 9 bases map to TRBD1. The length of the CDR3 is 15 residues. The trim removed 5 bases at V and 4 bases at J, leaving 8 bases unmatched. Germline assignment: CDR1 SEHNR and CDR2 FQNEAQ (reference sequence). The CDR3 loop is CASSPSGTGSYGYTF. CDR3 sequence (DNA): TGTGCCAGCAGCCCCTCCGGGACAGGGAGCTATGGCTACACCTTC.

In its sample, this clonotype was seen a few times. This chain connects TRBV5-1 to TRBJ2-7; D remains ambiguous. Trimming stripped 2 bases from V and 1 base from J, with 7 bases between. From germline, CDR1 is SGHRS and CDR2 YFSETQ. This CDR3 spans 13 amino acids. The CDR3 DNA reads as TGCGCCAGCAGCTTCGCCCTATCCTACGAGCAGTACTTC. Translation: CASSFALSYEQYF.

The table lists this clonotype with a few counts. This chain uses TRBV6-5 with TRBJ1-4; D not resolved. Germline values: CDR1 MNHEY, CDR2 SVGAGI. The CDR3 covers 16 residues. V was trimmed by 1 base and J by 0 bases, leaving 9 bases between them. The DNA for the CDR3 is TGTGCCAGCAGTTACTACTTGGAGGCAACTAATGAAAAACTGTTTTTT. This codes for CASSYYLEATNEKLFF.

This clonotype showed up many times. V and J are TRBV12-3 or TRBV12-4 and TRBJ2-3; 13 positions match TRBD2. The V gene end was trimmed by 3 bases and the J gene end by 3 bases; junction bases not matched to a gene: 0. CDR3 size: 15 residues. The CDR3 nucleotides read TGTGCCAGCAGTTTGACTAGCGGGAGGACAGATACGCAGTATTTT. Its translation is CASSLTSGRTDTQYF.

The chain is built from TRBV7-9 and TRBJ1-2, with D possibly being TRBD1 (5 bases). The V gene lost 1 base and the J gene lost 2 bases, with 11 bases spanning the gap. CDR3 size: 15 residues. Germline CDR1 SEHNR, CDR2 FQNEAQ (reference sequence). The CDR3 sequence is CASSLVQAKNYGYTF. The CDR3 DNA reads as TGTGCCAGCAGCTTAGTACAGGCGAAAAACTATGGCTACACCTTC.

J is TRBJ1-1 and V is TRBV7-8, with TRBD1 as a possible D gene (6 bases). This CDR3 contains 14 residues. V was shortened by 1 base and J by 10 bases, with 16 bases between the two germline ends. Germline CDR1 SGHVS, CDR2 FQNEAQ. The CDR3 spells CASSLEGVGLGAFF. In DNA, the CDR3 is TGTGCCAGCAGCTTAGAGGGGGTGGGTCTGGGAGCTTTCTTT.

This clonotype was observed a handful of times. V usage is TRBV15 and J usage is TRBJ2-2; D unclear. The CDR3 length is 13 residues. Germline values: CDR1 LNHNV, CDR2 YYDKDF (reference sequence). V lost 2 bases to trimming and J lost 2 bases, with 3 bases between them. CDR3 protein: CATSRPNTGELFF. DNA of the CDR3: TGTGCCACCAGCAGACCCAACACCGGGGAGCTGTTTTTT.

The table lists this clonotype with a few counts. The chain links TRBV28 to TRBJ2-3, with D unresolved. Per the germline V gene, CDR1 is MDHEN and CDR2 is SYDVKM. The CDR3 runs 12 residues. V was shortened by 0 bases and J by 5 bases, with 3 bases between the two germline ends. The CDR3 nucleotides read TGTGCCAGCAGTTTATGGTTAGATACGCAGTATTTT. It is translated as CASSLWLDTQYF. The full variable domain, completed using reference TRBV28 and TRBJ2-3, is DVKVTQSSRYLVKRTGEKVFLECVQDMDHENMFWYRQDPGLGLRLIYFSYDVKMKEKGDIPEGYSVSREKKERFSLILESASTNQTSMYLCASSLWLDTQYFGPGTRLTVL.

This chain uses TRBV7-9 with TRBJ2-5, with D perhaps given as TRBD1 or TRBD2 (5 bases each). Germline V gene sequence: CDR1 SEHNR, CDR2 FQNEAQ (reference sequence). This CDR3 spans 16 amino acids. Trimming removed 5 bases at V and 2 bases at J, with 18 bases between. Here the CDR3 DNA reads TGTGCCAGCAGCGGGGCGAGGGGAATGGGGCAAGAGACCCAGTACTTC. It specifies CASSGARGMGQETQYF.

Of note for this clonotype: With a much larger clone just one base away, this may be a read error. The rearrangement uses TRBV15 and TRBJ1-5; D is undetermined. V lost 1 base to trimming and J lost 8 bases, with 9 bases between them. This CDR3 has 13 amino acids. Per germline, CDR1 LNHNV and CDR2 YYDKDF (reference sequence). The CDR3 loop is CATSRGWREPQHF. The CDR3 coding sequence is TGTGCCACCAGCAGAGGTTGGAGGGAGCCCCAGCATTTT.

The chain joins TRBV9 to TRBJ1-2; TRBD1 might be the D (5 bases). Trimming pared 0 bases from V and 3 bases from J, leaving 18 bases between. The CDR3 runs to 17 residues. The germline CDR1 and CDR2 sequences are SGDLS and YYNGEE. CDR3 sequence (DNA): TGTGCCAGCAGCGTAGCTGCAGGTGCCAGGGAGTACTATGGCTACACCTTC. It is translated as CASSVAAGAREYYGYTF.

The rearrangement uses TRBV30 and TRBJ2-1; 7 bases align to TRBD2. The V gene end was trimmed by 8 bases and the J gene end by 5 bases; junction bases not matched to a gene: 21. CDR3 length equals 17 residues. Germline V gene sequence: CDR1 GTSNPN, CDR2 SVGIG (reference sequence). CDR3: CAGDKRDLHYVDNEQFF. The CDR3 bases are TGTGCCGGCGACAAGCGGGATTTACACTACGTCGACAATGAGCAGTTCTTC.

This chain links TRBV28 with TRBJ2-7, with D possibly being TRBD1 (6 bases). The CDR3 is 14 amino acids. Germline V gene lookup returns CDR1 MDHEN and CDR2 SYDVKM. The ends were cut back, 8 bases at V and 2 bases at J, with 16 bases in the middle. The CDR3 is CASSWAGVAYEQYF. CDR3 DNA: TGTGCCAGCTCTTGGGCAGGGGTTGCCTACGAGCAGTACTTC.

This clonotype was seen a handful of times. V gene TRBV12-3 or TRBV12-4 combines with J gene TRBJ2-1, with D uncertain. The CDR3 covers 16 residues. V gave up 7 bases and J gave up 0 bases, with 16 bases separating them. CDR3 sequence: CASTPTRAVSYNEQFF. CDR3 in DNA: TGTGCCAGCACCCCGACTCGTGCCGTCTCCTACAATGAGCAGTTCTTC.

A few counts support this clonotype. The chain uses TRBV5-4 and TRBJ2-6, with 9 bases aligning to TRBD1. Germline CDR1 and CDR2: SGHNT and YYREEE (reference sequence). This CDR3 is 19 amino acids long. The V gene end was trimmed by 3 bases and the J gene end by 4 bases; junction bases not matched to a gene: 14. CDR3 nucleotides: TGTGCCAGCAGCTCTTCCGGGACAGGGCCCCTCTGGGGGGCCAACGTCCTGACTTTC. This gives the protein CASSSSGTGPLWGANVLTF.

This clonotype was seen more than once but under ten times. The rearrangement uses TRBV6-2 or TRBV6-3 and TRBJ2-5; D uncertain. V was cut by 8 bases and J by 5 bases, with 12 bases left in between. The CDR3 consists of 12 residues. The V gene's germline CDR1 is MNHEY and CDR2 SVGEGT. The CDR3 loop reads CASGAGWETQYF. The DNA of the CDR3 is TGTGCCAGCGGAGCAGGCTGGGAGACCCAGTACTTC.